The entry below gives a single T cell receptor (beta chain) sequence along with its context. This entry belongs to a study of OX40 agonist ivuxolimab in advanced cancers. Clones were sequenced by immunoSEQ multiplex PCR, and TCRdb holds only the in-frame ones, with some missing. Here the sample spans roughly 80,000 clones, approximately 79% being singletons. This CDR3 is 13 amino acids long. The V gene end was trimmed by 6 bases and the J gene end by 4 bases; junction bases not matched to a gene: 0. Germline values: CDR1 MNHNS, CDR2 SASEGT. Sequenced here: CD4+ or CD8+ T cells sorted from blood, sampled in a trial of the OX40 agonist ivuxolimab. The rearrangement joins TRBV6-1 to TRBJ2-1; 10 nucleotides match TRBD2. The sequence came from an adult with an advanced solid tumor such as melanoma, head and neck, liver or kidney cancer. CDR3 protein: CASRLAGYNEQFF. DNA for the CDR3: TGTGCCAGCAGACTAGCGGGGTACAATGAGCAGTTCTTC.